Listed here are 18 T cell receptor gamma chains from one sample, sequenced in a study of γδ T cells in repeated Plasmodium falciparum infection. TCRdb reprocessed the multiplex PCR reads using CATT. Among approximately 26,000 gamma-chain clones listed, 2.5% to 3.5% were seen once. Bulk repertoires came from Vgamma9/Vdelta2+ or Vdelta2-negative gammadelta T cells flow-sorted from PBMC. Input material: gamma-delta T cells from blood. These receptors originate from a pool of human donors (malaria-infected and uninfected, not separated).

About this clone: This DNA's translation and the protein TCRdb lists, from a much larger clone, do not match at residue 8, likely due to a read error; the protein shown is translated from the DNA. This chain joins TRGV9 and TRGJ1 or TRGJ2. Matching the DNA to germline supplied the J gene, which TCRdb does not give. The CDR3 is 14 amino acids. The ends lost 2 bases at V and 4 bases at J; junction bases unmatched: 8. The germline V gene has CDR1 GITISATS and CDR2 ISYDGTV (reference sequence). DNA of the CDR3: TGTGCCTTGTGGGAGGCCGGCGCCTATTATAAGAAACTCTTT. Amino acid sequence: CALWEAGAYYKKLF.

Note on this clone: This probably arose from a read error, given a far larger clone one base away. Because the CDR3's place on the DNA is in doubt, the DNA is left out and the CDR3 is given as listed by TCRdb. The J gene has no call, while the V gene is TRGV9. Germline V lookup: CDR1 GITISATS, CDR2 ISYDGTV (reference sequence). The CDR3 is 28 amino acids in total, end residues counted. CDR3 protein: CALFIIRNSLAVEQHWLSQVSIGRIQHF.

This clone was counted many times. This is likely an artifact of a read error, given a far larger clone one base away. The identical CDR3 is also encoded by other nucleotide sequences in the sample. V usage is TRGV9 and J usage is TRGJ1 or TRGJ2. The CDR3 is 13 amino acids. Germline-derived CDR1 and CDR2 are GITISATS and ISYDGTV (reference sequence). The V segment lost 0 bases and the J segment 7 bases; nucleotides outside the gene matches: 6. The CDR3 coding sequence is TGTGCCTTGTGGGAGGTGCCGAGCTATAAGAAACTCTTT. The encoded protein is CALWEVPSYKKLF.

Concerning this clone itself: The protein in TCRdb stems from a much larger clone and differs at residue 6 from this DNA's translation, likely a read error; here the protein is translated from the DNA. The chain is built from TRGV9 and TRGJ1 or TRGJ2. In the absence of a J gene in TCRdb, the DNA was matched to germline to assign it here. The CDR3 extends over 11 amino acids. The germline V gene encodes CDR1 GITISATS and CDR2 ISYDGTV (reference sequence). Unmatched junction bases numbered 7, after V lost 2 bases and J lost 12 bases. The CDR3 protein is CALWEDGGKLF. CDR3 nucleotides: TGTGCCTTGTGGGAGGACGGCGGGAAACTCTTT.

This clone was counted a few times. The TCRdb record carries a much larger clone's protein, which differs from this DNA's translation at residue 12; a read error is the likely cause, and the protein listed here is the DNA translation. V usage is TRGV4 and J usage is TRGJP2. The J gene, missing from TCRdb, was assigned here through DNA to germline matching. The germline V gene has CDR1 EGSTGY and CDR2 YDSYTSSV. This CDR3 is built from 17 residues. The junction had 21 bases not matched to a gene; V was cut back by 4 bases and J by 10 bases. The CDR3 loop is CATWDGLVGEGVWIKTF. CDR3 coding DNA: TGTGCCACCTGGGACGGCCTTGTGGGAGAGGGTGTTTGGATCAAGACGTTT.

This clone has at least ten counts. Only one base separates this from a far larger clonotype, so it likely reflects a read error. Different DNA sequences within this sample yield the same CDR3. V gene TRGV9 combines with J gene TRGJP. Germline lookup yields CDR1 GITISATS and CDR2 ISYDGTV (reference sequence). The CDR3 runs 15 residues. Here the CDR3 reads CALWESELGKKIKVF. The CDR3 DNA follows: TGTGCCTTGTGGGAGTCAGAGTTGGGCAAAAAAATCAAGGTGTTT.

In regard to this clone: This DNA's translation differs at residue 3 from TCRdb's protein, which comes from a much larger clone; a read error is likely, and the protein shown is translated from the DNA. V gene TRGV9 combines with J gene TRGJP. TCRdb offers no J gene call, so here the DNA was matched to germline to obtain one. Germline CDR1 GITISATS, CDR2 ISYDGTV (reference sequence). This CDR3 has 21 amino acids. CDR3 sequence (DNA): TGTGCCTCGTGGGAGGTGCATGGTTCGGTACGTAAAGAGTTGGGCAAAAAAATCAAGGTATTT. It is translated as CASWEVHGSVRKELGKKIKVF.

Concerning this clone: A far larger clone is a single base away, which makes a read error likely. This specimen includes other DNA sequences encoding the same CDR3. The CDR3 DNA is TGTGCCTTGTGGGAGGTCGACGGGGATAATAAGAAACTCTTT. Translating gives CALWEVDGDNKKLF. The chain joins TRGV9 to TRGJ1 or TRGJ2. Because TCRdb records no J gene, it was assigned here through a match of the DNA to germline. The CDR3 runs 14 residues. J lost 8 bases, V lost 1 base, and 11 bases had no gene match. Germline V gene sequence: CDR1 GITISATS, CDR2 ISYDGTV (reference sequence).

In this sample, this clone turned up many times. The CDR3: CALWEAPDYKKLF. The CDR3 DNA follows: TGTGCCTTGTGGGAGGCTCCAGATTATAAGAAACTCTTT. V and J are TRGV9 and TRGJ1 or TRGJ2. The germline V gene has CDR1 GITISATS and CDR2 ISYDGTV (reference sequence). The CDR3 spans 13 residues. J gave up 5 bases and V 2 bases, and 6 bases lay outside the gene matches.

This clone has at least ten counts. Translating this DNA gives a protein that differs at residue 10 from the TCRdb one, which belongs to a much larger clone; a read error is likely, and the protein shown is this translation. The chain is built from TRGV9 and TRGJ1 or TRGJ2. In germline, CDR1 is GITISATS, CDR2 ISYDGTV (reference sequence). The CDR3 is made up of 14 amino acids. V lost 0 bases, J lost 12 bases, and 14 bases stayed unmatched. The CDR3 reads CALWEVQGRRRKLF. The CDR3 nucleotides read TGTGCCTTGTGGGAGGTGCAGGGGCGAAGAAGGAAACTCTTT.

In regard to this clone: A read error likely explains why the TCRdb protein, taken from a much larger clone, differs from this DNA's translation at residue 8; the protein shown is translated from the DNA. The genes are TRGV9 and TRGJ1 or TRGJ2. The germline gives CDR1 GITISATS, CDR2 ISYDGTV (reference sequence). With V trimmed by 4 bases and J by 12 bases, 9 bases remained unmatched. The CDR3 is 11 amino acids. The CDR3 reads CALWDEVRKLF. CDR3 in DNA: TGTGCCTTGTGGGACGAAGTTAGGAAACTCTTT.

This clone was observed at least ten times. It may be a read error: a sequence one base away is much more abundant. Because the CDR3's place on the DNA is in doubt, the DNA is left out and the CDR3 is given as listed by TCRdb. The J gene has no call, while the V gene is TRGV9. Germline V gene lookup returns CDR1 GITISATS and CDR2 ISYDGTV (reference sequence). 31 amino acids form the CDR3, both terminal residues included. CDR3 residues: CALWEAIIIRNSLAVEQHLLSQVNIGRIQHF.

As to this clone: A read error likely explains this, since a far larger clone differs by one base. The V gene corresponds to TRGV3; no J gene was called. Germline V lookup: CDR1 VTNTFY, CDR2 YDVSTARD (reference sequence). The CDR3 has 14 residues. The CDR3 loop is CATWDRRPFYKKLF. For the CDR3, the DNA is TGTGCCACCTGGGACAGGCGGCCCTTTTATAAGAAGCTCTTT.

With respect to this clone: A single base is all that separates this from a far larger clone, so a read error is likely. The CDR3: CALWIQELGKKIKVF. CDR3 bases: TGTGCCCTGTGGATACAAGAGTTGGGCAAAAAAATCAAGGTATTT. The chain has TRGV9 and TRGJP. Since TCRdb gives no J gene, matching the DNA to germline was used here to assign it. CDR1 is GITISATS and CDR2 is ISYDGTV in the germline V gene (reference sequence). This CDR3 comprises 15 residues.

Turning to this clone: One base separates it from a far larger clone, so it is likely a read error. The sample has other DNA sequences that encode this CDR3 too. V is TRGV9 and J is TRGJ1 or TRGJ2. No J segment appears in TCRdb, so it was assigned here by matching the sequence to germline. CDR1 and CDR2 (germline): GITISATS, ISYDGTV (reference sequence). This CDR3 has 14 residues. The CDR3 loop is CALWEVSNYYKKLF. DNA for the CDR3: TGTGCCCTGTGGGAGGTGTCGAATTATTATAAGAAACTCTTT.

This clone showed up many times. This may stem from a read error, because a much larger clone lies one nucleotide away. This sequence joins TRGV4 and TRGJ1 or TRGJ2. The CDR3 is 11 residues long. The J segment lost 9 bases and the V segment lost 0 bases, leaving 2 bases of the junction unmatched. The germline CDR1 and CDR2 sequences are EGSTGY and YDSYTSSV. DNA of the CDR3: TGTGCCACCTGGGATGGGCGTAAGAAACTCTTT. It translates to CATWDGRKKLF.

In its sample, this clone was seen many times. This sequence is one base from a far larger clone and is likely a read error. Other nucleotide sequences in the sample specify the same CDR3. The chain uses TRGV9 and TRGJP. This CDR3 region has 15 residues. CDR1 is GITISATS and CDR2 is ISYDGTV in the germline V gene (reference sequence). This CDR3 reads CALWSQELGKKIKVF. CDR3 in DNA: TGTGCCCTGTGGTCTCAAGAGTTGGGCAAAAAAATCAAGGTATTT.

This clone was recorded at least ten times. This likely stems from a read error, as it lies one base from a far larger clone. Other DNA sequences in the sample encode the same CDR3. The CDR3 DNA follows: TGTGCCCTGTGGGAGGTGATTGGGAAACTCTTT. It specifies CALWEVIGKLF. V and J are TRGV9 and TRGJ1 or TRGJ2. Germline V gene sequence: CDR1 GITISATS, CDR2 ISYDGTV (reference sequence). The CDR3 loop spans 11 amino acids.